The 16 T cell receptor beta chains presented below share a single source sample, sequenced in a study of blood T cell repertoires in COVID-19. Using immunoSEQ multiplex PCR, the repertoire was profiled, and TCRdb retains in-frame clones only, with some absent. Among around 85,000 clones listed, approximately 88% were seen once. The sequenced sample was peripheral blood. The receptor source for this set is a man aged 55-75 years with acute or convalescent COVID-19.

The rearrangement links TRBV29-1 to TRBJ2-1, with a weak D call TRBD1 (5 bases). The CDR3 consists of 13 residues. Trimming removed 6 bases from V and 0 bases from J, with 9 bases in between. Per the germline V gene, CDR1 is SQVTM and CDR2 is ANQGSEA. The CDR3 region has the DNA TGCAGCGTACAGGTGAGCTCCTACAATGAGCAGTTCTTC. As protein: CSVQVSSYNEQFF.

This chain uses TRBV3-1 (or the pseudogene TRBV3-2) with TRBJ1-3, with 7 bases that match TRBD1. Germline loops: CDR1 LGHDT, CDR2 YNNKEL (reference sequence). This CDR3 is 14 amino acids long. Germline trimming cut 3 bases from V and 2 bases from J; bases unmatched to any gene: 1. In nucleotides, the CDR3 is TGTGCCAGCAGCCATACAGGGGCTGGAAACACCATATATTTT. As protein: CASSHTGAGNTIYF.

The chain recombines TRBV5-4 with TRBJ2-5; 7 bases align to TRBD2. This CDR3 comprises 16 residues. CDR1 is SGHNT, CDR2 YYREEE, per germline (reference sequence). V shed 4 bases and J 0 bases; nucleotides not matched to a gene: 9. In DNA form, the CDR3 reads TGTGCCAGCAGCCTGGCCGGCGGGGGACACCAAGAGACCCAGTACTTC. Translated, it gives CASSLAGGGHQETQYF.

This sequence joins TRBV2 and TRBJ2-1, with 8 positions matching TRBD1. This CDR3 is built from 14 residues. V shed 5 bases, J shed 5 bases, and the junction held 5 bases outside the gene matches. CDR1 and CDR2 (germline): SNHLY, FYNNEI. The CDR3 reads CASSSDRVDNEQFF. The CDR3 DNA sequence: TGTGCCAGCAGTTCGGACAGGGTGGACAATGAGCAGTTCTTC.

The chain carries TRBV9 and TRBJ1-1; D perhaps matches TRBD1 (6 bases). This CDR3 spans 18 amino acids. V shed 0 bases and J shed 3 bases, with 21 bases lying between them. Germline loops: CDR1 SGDLS, CDR2 YYNGEE. CDR3 sequence (DNA): TGTGCCAGCAGCGTAGGGGGGCAAAATCTCCTGGGGGACACTGAAGCTTTCTTT. It specifies CASSVGGQNLLGDTEAFF.

The chain employs TRBV12-3 or TRBV12-4 and TRBJ1-1, with D unresolved. The CDR3 totals 13 residues. Trimming stripped 6 bases from V and 5 bases from J, with 13 bases between. The CDR3 DNA sequence: TGTGCCAGCAGCCAGATCTCGGGGACTGAAGCTTTCTTT. It specifies CASSQISGTEAFF.

This clone was counted once. The chain uses TRBV13 and TRBJ1-2; D is possibly TRBD1 (6 bases). The CDR3 length is 15 residues. Trimming pared 5 bases from V and 5 bases from J, leaving 18 bases between. CDR1 and CDR2 from the germline V gene are PRHDT and FYEKMQ (reference sequence). CDR3 DNA: TGTGCCAGCAGCCCCTCGACAGGACTCTCATATGGCTACACCTTC. It codes for CASSPSTGLSYGYTF.

The chain couples TRBV9 to TRBJ2-1; D is perhaps TRBD2 (6 bases). Germline CDR1 and CDR2: SGDLS and YYNGEE. V was trimmed by 4 bases and J by 8 bases, leaving 25 bases between them. There are 17 residues in the CDR3. The CDR3 protein is CASSPRFLSGTGDEQFF. The CDR3 DNA is TGTGCCAGCAGCCCTAGATTTTTGTCGGGGACTGGGGATGAGCAGTTCTTC.

The genes are TRBV7-3 and TRBJ2-1; 11 nucleotides agree with TRBD1. Germline CDR1 is SGHTA and CDR2 is FQGTGA. The junction had 9 bases not matched to a gene; V was cut back by 4 bases and J by 7 bases. The CDR3 is 16 residues long. In nucleotides, the CDR3 is TGTGCCAGCAGCTACCCCGGACAGGGGGCTCGGAATGAGCAGTTCTTC. The encoded protein is CASSYPGQGARNEQFF.

The J gene is TRBJ1-2, the V gene TRBV24-1, with D unclear. Trimming left V 0 bases short and J 3 bases short, with 10 bases between. The V gene's germline CDR1 is KGHDR and CDR2 SFDVKD. The CDR3 is 15 amino acids. CDR3 coding DNA: TGTGCCACCAGTGATTTGCAAACAGCCCACTATGGCTACACCTTC. It yields the protein CATSDLQTAHYGYTF.

The rearrangement uses TRBV4-3 and TRBJ2-5, with 7 bases that match TRBD2. Germline-derived CDR1 and CDR2 are LGHNA and YSLEER. Unmatched junction bases numbered 1, after V lost 1 base and J lost 5 bases. The length of the CDR3 is 13 residues. The CDR3 loop is CASSQGRGETQYF. The CDR3 nucleotides are TGCGCCAGCAGCCAAGGGCGGGGGGAGACCCAGTACTTC.

The rearrangement links TRBV4-3 to TRBJ2-3, with 9 bases fitting TRBD2. V shed 0 bases, J shed 5 bases, and the junction held 9 bases outside the gene matches. The CDR3 runs 17 residues. Germline CDR1 and CDR2: LGHNA and YSLEER. The CDR3: CASSQDYGGGVGDTQYF. The CDR3 nucleotides read TGCGCCAGCAGCCAAGATTATGGCGGGGGGGTCGGAGATACGCAGTATTTT.

The genes are TRBV5-1 and TRBJ2-1; 13 bases line up with TRBD2. The CDR3 has 15 residues. Germline V gene lookup returns CDR1 SGHRS and CDR2 YFSETQ. V shed 0 bases, J shed 8 bases, and the junction held 2 bases outside the gene matches. The CDR3 DNA follows: TGCGCCAGCAGCTTGGAGGGGACTAGCGGGGATGAGCAGTTCTTC. It yields the protein CASSLEGTSGDEQFF.

The chain combines TRBV19 with TRBJ1-1; D is undetermined. Trimming took 1 base from V and 5 from J, leaving 14 bases between them. CDR3 length: 15 residues. Germline V CDR1 and CDR2: LNHDA, SQIVND (reference sequence). Written as DNA, the CDR3 is TGTGCCAGTAGTATAGGTGTGTTTAGAAGTACTGAAGCTTTCTTT. It translates to CASSIGVFRSTEAFF.

This rearrangement joins TRBV20-1 to TRBJ2-7; TRBD2 aligns across 7 bases. Germline V gene lookup returns CDR1 DFQATT and CDR2 SNEGSKA (reference sequence). The CDR3 is made up of 13 amino acids. V dropped 3 bases and J dropped 2; count of bases not matched to a gene: 4. The CDR3 loop reads CSASPSGTYEQYF. In nucleotides, the CDR3 is TGCAGTGCTAGTCCTAGCGGTACCTACGAGCAGTACTTC.

This clone was seen more than once but under ten times. V usage is TRBV6-2 or TRBV6-3 and J usage is TRBJ2-7, with D possibly TRBD2 on 7 matching bases. Deletions cut 0 bases from V and 0 bases from J, with 18 bases between. In germline, CDR1 is MNHEY, CDR2 SVGEGT. This CDR3 region has 18 residues. CDR3 residues: CASSYSLAGAPSSYEQYF. The DNA of the CDR3 is TGTGCCAGCAGTTACTCGTTGGCGGGGGCTCCGTCCTCCTACGAGCAGTACTTC.